This section outlines one T cell receptor (beta chain) sequence together with its context. Its antigen is still unknown. The input lacks base qualities; no much larger clone sits a single base away. The V end gives up 4 bases and the J end 5 bases, leaving 7 bases in the junction not matched to a gene. The CDR3 measures 15 amino acids from cysteine to phenylalanine. Only CDR3 DNA is held: 45 bases, read in frame from base 1. CDR1 and CDR2 are read off the germline V gene (reference sequence) as SGHNT and YYREEE. Library creation used the immunoSEQ multiplex PCR assay. For most patients, genomic DNA was isolated with the Qiagen DNeasy Blood and Tissue Kit and sent frozen to Adaptive Biotechnologies for TCR sequencing. High-throughput TCR-beta CDR3 sequencing of genomic DNA from most patients was performed by Adaptive Biotechnologies. In the original analysis: TCR sequencing data for around 19 patients were retrieved from Adaptive's ImmunoSEQ software; three other patients were processed with MiXCR and VDJtools. CD4 versus CD8 sorting errors were corrected by removing sequences found in both subsets at a frequency ratio below 5:1. CDR3 nucleotide sequences shared between donor and recipient were removed because their origin could not be assigned. To count as alloreactive, a clone needed at least 2-fold expansion over unstimulated cells and a minimum CFSE-low frequency of 0.002% (template counts) or 0.001% (read counts). Mappable clones were those detected in sequenced pre-transplant spleen, lymph node, or MLR CFSE-low populations of the donor or recipient. Cumulative frequency of alloreactive clones was calculated as a percentage of all sequences weighted by copy number. The table was pulled from immuneACCESS by TCRdb, which kept in-frame rearrangements only. Such tables lose some clones; where checked, under half of the loss comes from unresolved V genes, and the rest has no known cause. That table gives V, J and clone size, and the DNA gave D and trimming. For this sample there are tens of thousands of clones; 65% to 85% appear just once. Roughly 0.45% of the sample rests with the top ten.

This sample was included in a study of graft-versus-host responses after intestinal transplantation (dated by TCRdb to the early 2020s). General notes on the study: The transplants that recipients got were multivisceral, liver-intestinal, or isolated intestinal. Every recipient was given anti-thymocyte globulin induction, then maintenance tacrolimus and steroids for two to three years. After intestinal transplantation, graft-versus-host and host-versus-graft alloreactive T cell clones were followed in the graft, circulation and bone marrow using bulk TCR-beta CDR3 sequencing. Alloreactive clones were identified by sequencing pre-transplant mixed lymphocyte reaction products and comparing them with unstimulated pre-transplant donor and recipient T cells. Of the 20 to 30 intestinal transplant recipients enrolled in the cohort, one of whom was a retransplant, a few patients without pretransplant specimens were excluded. A peak of at least 4% donor T cells among recipient peripheral blood mononuclear cells was the definition used for donor T cell macrochimerism. Rather than being sequenced by the commercial service, samples from a few later patients were sequenced in-house on an Illumina MiSeq and processed with MiXCR. Study-wide findings and limitations: Early after transplant, peak levels of circulating GvH clones were associated with declines in HvG clones. GvH clones were detected in recipient bone marrow, and some appeared earlier in ileal mucosa or blood, consistent with an intestinal mucosal origin. Patients with donor T cell macrochimerism had high GvH to HvG T cell clonal ratios in their allografts. The relatively low number and heterogeneity of intestinal transplant patients limited the conclusions.

What this sample's time point label stands for: cells obtained before transplantation from donor or recipient. CD3+CD4+ and CD3+CD8+ populations were FACS-sorted from unstimulated pre-transplant donor and recipient cells taken from spleen or lymph nodes. Sequencing used unstimulated CD4+ T cells sorted from spleen or lymph node cells, obtained before transplant. This receptor was taken from a human donor who was the organ donor for an intestinal transplant. The sequence is built from TRBV5-4 and TRBJ2-2, and TRBD1 matches 8 of the central bases. The sequenced DNA: TGTGCCAGCAGCCCCTGGACAGGGTCAACCGGGGAGCTGTTTTTT. Its translation reads: CASSPWTGSTGELFF.